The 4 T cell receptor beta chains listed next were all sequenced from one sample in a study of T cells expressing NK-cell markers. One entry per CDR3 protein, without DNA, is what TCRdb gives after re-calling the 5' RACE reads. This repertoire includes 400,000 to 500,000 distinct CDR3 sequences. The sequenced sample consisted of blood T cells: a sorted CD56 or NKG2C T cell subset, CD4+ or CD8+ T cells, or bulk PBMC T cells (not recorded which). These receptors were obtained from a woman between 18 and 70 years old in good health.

The CDR3: CATASNQPQHF. This chain uses TRBV6-5 with TRBJ1-5. The germline CDR1 and CDR2 sequences are MNHEY and SVGAGI. The CDR3 is 11 amino acids.

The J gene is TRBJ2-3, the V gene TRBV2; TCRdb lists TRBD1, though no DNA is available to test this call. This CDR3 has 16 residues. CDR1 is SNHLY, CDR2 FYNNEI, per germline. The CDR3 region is CASSDGRTGVADTQYF.

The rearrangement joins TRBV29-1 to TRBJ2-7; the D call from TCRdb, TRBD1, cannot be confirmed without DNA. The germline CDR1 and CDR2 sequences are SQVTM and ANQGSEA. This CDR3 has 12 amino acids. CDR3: CSVEIGQGEQYF.

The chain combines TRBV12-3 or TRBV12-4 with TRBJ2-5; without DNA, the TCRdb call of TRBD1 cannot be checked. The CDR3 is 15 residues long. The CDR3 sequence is CASSWTGTQKETQYF.